This is a list of T cell receptor beta chains from one sample in a study of control samples from healthy donors and cancer patients. The assay was immunoSEQ multiplex PCR, and TCRdb's table has in-frame clones only and misses some. The table includes tens of thousands of clones, approximately 94% detected once. Material for sequencing was PBMCs. These receptor sequences come from a woman in her thirties or forties with lung cancer. The CDR3 runs from the conserved cysteine through the conserved F or W. The D gene is left open where the match is weak.

. TRBJ2-7 TRBV11-2 TGTGCCAGCAGCCTTCACGACGGGCTTAGCGAGCAGTACTTC CASSLHDGLSEQYF
. TRBJ1-3 TRBV7-2 TGTGCCAGCAGATCGAACACAGGAAACACCATATATTTT CASRSNTGNTIYF
TRBD1 TRBJ1-2 TRBV9 TGTGCCAGCAGCGAGGCCCCACAGGGGGCATATGGCTACACCTTC CASSEAPQGAYGYTF
. TRBJ1-1 TRBV29-1 TGCAGCGGTGGACTTACGAACACTGAAGCTTTCTTT CSGGLTNTEAFF
TRBD1 TRBJ1-6 TRBV2 TGTGCCAAGAGCGGACAGGGATTGAATTCACCCCTCCACTTT CAKSGQGLNSPLHF
TRBD1 TRBJ1-2 TRBV27 TGTGCCAGCAGACGGACAGGGGTGAACTATGGCTACACCTTC CASRRTGVNYGYTF
. TRBJ1-1 TRBV18 TGTGCCAACTCTGCCAGCTCACCTCAAGTTGGCGTTTTGAACACTGAAGCTTTCTTT CANSASSPQVGVLNTEAFF
TRBD1 TRBJ1-1 TRBV11-2 TGTGCCAGCAGCTCCGACAGGGGGGTGAACACTGAAGCTTTCTTT CASSSDRGVNTEAFF
. TRBJ2-6 TRBV7-3 TGTGCCAGCAGCGAACAGGGAGCTGGGGCCAACGTCCTGACTTTC CASSEQGAGANVLTF
. TRBJ1-2 TRBV5-4 TGTGCCAGCAGCCCACCGGGCATCCGTTCCCCGAGGGGCTACACCTTC CASSPPGIRSPRGYTF
. TRBJ2-5 TRBV11-3 TGTGCCAGCAGCGGCCCTATGGGGGGCGGGGAGACCCAGTACTTC CASSGPMGGGETQYF
. TRBJ1-1 TRBV2 TGTGCCAGCAGGGGGGTCGGGGACACTGAAGCTTTCTTT CASRGVGDTEAFF
TRBD1 TRBJ1-4 TRBV5-1 TGCGCCAGCAGCTGGGGACAGGGAGACCTTGAAAAACTGTTTTTT CASSWGQGDLEKLFF
TRBD1 TRBJ2-1 TRBV5-6 TGTGCCAGCAGCCCCACGGGACAGATAAGTGTGGATGAGCAGTTCTTC CASSPTGQISVDEQFF
. TRBJ1-1 TRBV3-1/TRBV3-2 TGTGCCAGCAGCCAATCAAGCCAGGGAGGGACTGAAGCTTTCTTT CASSQSSQGGTEAFF
. TRBJ1-3 TRBV5-1 TGCGCCAGCAGCTTGGGAGACAGCGCTGGAAACACCATATATTTT CASSLGDSAGNTIYF
. TRBJ2-3 TRBV11-2 TGTGCCAGCAGCCCATACCCCGGGGGGCTGGATACGCAGTATTTT CASSPYPGGLDTQYF